This T cell receptor beta chain was retrieved from a study of blood T cell repertoires in COVID-19. TCRdb's copy holds only in-frame clones and misses some; the assay was immunoSEQ multiplex PCR. The sample carries 150,000 to 200,000 clones, 85% to 90% recorded once. CDR3 length equals 10 residues. Worth noting for this clone: The junction departs from the called germline gene at one end, perhaps through a read error.

The sample taken for sequencing was peripheral blood. The gene calls are TRBV12-3 or TRBV12-4 and TRBJ2-3; 7 nucleotides match TRBD2. This receptor was identified in a man in his late teens or twenties with acute or convalescent COVID-19. The CDR3 nucleotides read TGTGCCAGCTCGCGTAACCGACTAGCTTTT. Encoded protein: CASSRNRLAF.